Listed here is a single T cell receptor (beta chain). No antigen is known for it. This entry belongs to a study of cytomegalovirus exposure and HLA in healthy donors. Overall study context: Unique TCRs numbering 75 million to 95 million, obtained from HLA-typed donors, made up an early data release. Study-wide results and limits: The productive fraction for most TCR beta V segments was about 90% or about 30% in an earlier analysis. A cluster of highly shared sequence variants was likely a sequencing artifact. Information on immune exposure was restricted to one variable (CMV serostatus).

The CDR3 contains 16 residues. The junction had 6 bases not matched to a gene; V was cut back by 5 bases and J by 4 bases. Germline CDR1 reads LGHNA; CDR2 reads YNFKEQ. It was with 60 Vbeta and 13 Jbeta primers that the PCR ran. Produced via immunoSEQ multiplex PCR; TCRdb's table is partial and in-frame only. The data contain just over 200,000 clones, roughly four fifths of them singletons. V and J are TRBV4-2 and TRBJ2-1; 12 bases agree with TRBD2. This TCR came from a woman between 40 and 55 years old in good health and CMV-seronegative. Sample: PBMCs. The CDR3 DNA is TGTGCCAGCAGCATGGCCGGGACTAGCGGGTACAATGAGCAGTTCTTC. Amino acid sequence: CASSMAGTSGYNEQFF.